These 19 T cell receptor beta chains were all obtained from the same sample, sequenced in a study of blood T cell repertoires in COVID-19. The method was immunoSEQ multiplex PCR; TCRdb's version includes in-frame clones alone and lacks a portion of them. The data contain 200,000 to 300,000 clones, around 84% of them singletons. Sequencing was performed on peripheral blood. These receptors were collected from a woman between 40 and 55 years old who had recovered from COVID-19.

The V call is TRBV7-9, the J call TRBJ1-1; D remains unclear. Trimming took off 2 bases at V and 0 bases at J, with 13 bases between the two ends. CDR3 length equals 16 residues. From germline, CDR1 is SEHNR and CDR2 FQNEAQ (reference sequence). In nucleotides, the CDR3 is TGTGCCAGCAGCTTAAGGATTGGAGTCCTGAACACTGAAGCTTTCTTT. Encoded protein: CASSLRIGVLNTEAFF. The variable domain in full, with the rest retrieved from reference TRBV7-9 and TRBJ1-1, is DTGVSQNPRHKITKRGQNVTFRCDPISEHNRLYWYRQTLGQGPEFLTYFQNEAQLEKSRLLSDRFSAERPKGSFSTLEIQRTEQGDSAMYLCASSLRIGVLNTEAFFGQGTRLTVV.

J is TRBJ1-1 and V is TRBV12-3 or TRBV12-4, with D unresolved. V lost 4 bases, J lost 0 bases, and 6 bases lay in between. This CDR3 region has 13 residues. The CDR3 region is CASSSVLNTEAFF. Written as DNA, the CDR3 is TGTGCCAGCAGTTCGGTCCTGAACACTGAAGCTTTCTTT.

The chain has TRBV2 and TRBJ2-1, with a tentative D call TRBD2 (6 bases). The CDR3 runs to 19 residues. The germline V gene has CDR1 SNHLY and CDR2 FYNNEI. V gave up 3 bases and J gave up 0 bases, with 21 bases separating them. CDR3 in DNA: TGTGCCAGCAGTGACGGCGGGGCCGCGAGATCAAGCTCCTACAATGAGCAGTTCTTC. Its translation is CASSDGGAARSSSYNEQFF.

The chain recombines TRBV24-1 with TRBJ2-5, with D hard to call. The germline V and J ends were trimmed by 3 bases and 6 bases, with 7 bases remaining between them. CDR3 length: 12 residues. The germline gives CDR1 KGHDR, CDR2 SFDVKD. CDR3 sequence (DNA): TGTGCCACCAGTGATCCCAAAAAGACCCAGTACTTC. This sequence encodes CATSDPKKTQYF.

The chain combines TRBV5-5 with TRBJ2-7; the match to TRBD1 covers 10 bases. The V gene's germline CDR1 is SGHKS and CDR2 YYEKEE (reference sequence). J gave up 4 bases and V 0 bases, and 1 base lay outside the gene matches. The CDR3 extends over 14 amino acids. CDR3 nucleotides: TGTGCCAGCAGCTTGGGACAGGGGGCTTACGAGCAGTACTTC. Protein product: CASSLGQGAYEQYF.

This clone showed up just once. This rearrangement joins TRBV3-1 (or the pseudogene TRBV3-2) to TRBJ1-4; TRBD1 matches at 7 bases. Trimming cost V 2 bases and J 7 bases; bases outside gene matches: 4. The germline V gene encodes CDR1 LGHDT and CDR2 YNNKEL (reference sequence). This CDR3 is built from 14 residues. The CDR3 bases are TGTGCCAGCAGCCAACAAGGGGGCGCTGAAAAACTGTTTTTT. Amino acid sequence: CASSQQGGAEKLFF.

The chain couples TRBV5-4 to TRBJ2-3, with 9 bases identical to TRBD1. J gave up 6 bases and V 7 bases, and 6 bases lay outside the gene matches. The length of the CDR3 is 13 residues. CDR1 and CDR2 from the germline V gene are SGHNT and YYREEE (reference sequence). This CDR3 is CASRDRGVDTQYF. The CDR3 DNA reads TGTGCCAGCCGCGACAGGGGGGTGGATACGCAGTATTTT.

The chain links TRBV6-6 to TRBJ1-5, with 10 bases lining up with TRBD1. Losses at the gene ends were 5 bases for V and 6 bases for J; bases not matched to a gene: 7. Germline lookup yields CDR1 MNHNY and CDR2 SVGAGI (reference sequence). The length of the CDR3 is 15 residues. The CDR3 region has the DNA TGTGCCAGCAGTACAGACAGGGGGCTACGTCAGCCCCAGCATTTT. Its translation: CASSTDRGLRQPQHF.

In nucleotides, the CDR3 is TGTGCCAGCAGCGTAGGGTCAGGTAAAGGCGAGCAGTACTTC. Amino acid sequence: CASSVGSGKGEQYF. The chain recombines TRBV9 with TRBJ2-7; D not resolved. Trimming removed 0 bases at V and 6 bases at J, with 13 bases between. CDR1 is SGDLS, CDR2 YYNGEE, per germline. The CDR3 covers 14 residues.

This clone was seen more than once but under ten times. The genes are TRBV5-5 and TRBJ1-1; maybe TRBD1 (6 bases). The ends were cut back, 0 bases at V and 4 bases at J, with 7 bases in the middle. CDR1 is SGHKS, CDR2 YYEKEE, per germline (reference sequence). The CDR3 contains 13 residues. CDR3 sequence reads: CASSLEGGTEAFF. In DNA, the CDR3 is TGTGCCAGCAGCTTGGAAGGGGGCACTGAAGCTTTCTTT.

This chain uses TRBV6-6 with TRBJ2-2; a possible D gene is TRBD1 (5 bases). CDR1 and CDR2 (germline): MNHNY, SVGAGI (reference sequence). The CDR3 contains 15 residues. V gave up 8 bases and J gave up 1 base, with 14 bases separating them. This CDR3 reads CASQGRNENTGELFF. CDR3 in DNA: TGTGCCAGCCAGGGTAGGAACGAGAACACCGGGGAGCTGTTTTTT.

The count of this clone is one. J is TRBJ2-2 and V is TRBV9; D is ambiguous. CDR1 and CDR2 (germline): SGDLS, YYNGEE. The germline V and J ends were trimmed by 2 bases and 8 bases, with 16 bases remaining between them. The CDR3 length is 15 residues. This chain's CDR3 is CASSVSPHSWGELFF. In DNA, the CDR3 is TGTGCCAGCAGCGTCAGTCCCCATTCTTGGGGGGAGCTGTTTTTT.

The V and J genes are TRBV30 and TRBJ1-3; D is unclear. Looked up from germline, CDR1 is GTSNPN and CDR2 is SVGIG (reference sequence). Trimming took off 2 bases at V and 0 bases at J, with 2 bases between the two ends. The CDR3 is made up of 12 amino acids. CDR3 region: CAWSHSGNTIYF. DNA of the CDR3: TGTGCCTGGAGTCACTCTGGAAACACCATATATTTT.

This chain links TRBV30 with TRBJ1-1, with D perhaps TRBD1 (6 bases). The V and J ends lost 0 bases and 13 bases respectively, with 18 bases between them. Germline CDR1 and CDR2: GTSNPN and SVGIG (reference sequence). The CDR3 is 13 amino acids. In DNA form, the CDR3 reads TGTGCCTGGAGTGTAAAGGGGACGGGAGGGGGTTTCTTT. Its translation is CAWSVKGTGGGFF.

CDR3 in DNA: TGTGCCAGCAGTTTAACCCTCGGGACTCGAGTTACGGGGGAGCTGTTTTTT. Its protein product is CASSLTLGTRVTGELFF. The chain uses TRBV27 and TRBJ2-2, with D perhaps matching TRBD2 (6 bases). The CDR3 contains 17 residues. V was clipped by 2 bases and J by 8 bases, with 21 bases between them. Germline CDR1 is MNHEY and CDR2 is SMNVEV (reference sequence).

The gene calls are TRBV27 and TRBJ1-5, with a tentative D call TRBD1 (6 bases). V was shortened by 10 bases and J by 0 bases, with 13 bases between the two germline ends. The CDR3 runs 14 residues. Germline lookup yields CDR1 MNHEY and CDR2 SMNVEV (reference sequence). CDR3 DNA sequence: TGTGCCACCCGGACAGTTTATAGCAATCAGCCCCAGCATTTT. Amino acids: CATRTVYSNQPQHF.

In this sample, this clone turned up once. The CDR3 DNA sequence: TGCGCCAGCAGCTTGGATCGGGGGAGTAACTATGGCTACACCTTC. As protein: CASSLDRGSNYGYTF. The chain employs TRBV5-1 and TRBJ1-2, with D perhaps TRBD1 (5 bases). There are 15 residues in the CDR3. The germline CDR1 and CDR2 sequences are SGHRS and YFSETQ. V was shortened by 0 bases and J by 1 base, with 10 bases between the two germline ends.

The chain links TRBV5-4 to TRBJ2-2; TRBD2 matches 11 bases. CDR1 is SGHNT and CDR2 is YYREEE in the germline V gene (reference sequence). This CDR3 region has 16 residues. The V and J ends lost 4 bases and 0 bases, in that order; junction bases with no gene match: 2. CDR3 coding DNA: TGTGCCAGCAGCCGACTAGCGGGGACGAACACCGGGGAGCTGTTTTTT. Translating it yields CASSRLAGTNTGELFF.

The chain employs TRBV15 and TRBJ1-4, with D unclear. This CDR3 is built from 14 residues. Germline assignment: CDR1 LNHNV and CDR2 YYDKDF (reference sequence). The V end lost 3 bases, the J end lost 8 bases, and 13 bases lay between the germline ends. The DNA for the CDR3 is TGTGCCACCAGCAGGCGGGCCCAGATCGAAAAACTGTTTTTT. Translated: CATSRRAQIEKLFF.